This record covers a single T cell receptor beta chain. The record originates from a study of blood T cell repertoires in COVID-19. The wider study: In each case, the material was cDNA or gDNA derived from T cells, B-cell-depleted T cells, or PBMCs.

This table comes from immunoSEQ multiplex PCR, and its TCRdb copy is limited to in-frame clones, with some not included. In the table there are about 94,000 clones, roughly 80% of which are singletons. The CDR3 totals 14 residues. Germline values: CDR1 SGHDT, CDR2 YYEEEE. V was pared by 4 bases and J by 5 bases, with 5 bases of the junction left unmatched. This TCR was sampled from a man in his 60s with acute or convalescent COVID-19. The sample was peripheral blood. The rearrangement links TRBV5-6 to TRBJ2-7, with TRBD1 matching 11 bases. Here the CDR3 reads CASSAGQGVHEQYF. CDR3 bases: TGTGCCAGCAGCGCGGGACAGGGGGTCCACGAGCAGTACTTC.